This paragraph covers one TCR beta chain sequence. Method: immunoSEQ multiplex PCR; TCRdb's copy keeps in-frame clones and lacks some. The sample has fewer than 200,000 clones, approximately 87% seen once. This record belongs to a study of blood T cell repertoires in COVID-19. Trimming pared 1 base from V and 0 bases from J, leaving 13 bases between. CDR1 is MDHEN, CDR2 SYDVKM, per germline. The CDR3 totals 17 residues. This clonotype was obtained from a woman in her 50s who had recovered from COVID-19. The V gene is TRBV28, the J gene TRBJ2-4; a possible D gene is TRBD2 (6 bases). Specimen: PBMCs or T cells enriched from blood (not recorded which). This CDR3 reads CASSLSGEGVAKNIQYF. The CDR3 DNA sequence: TGTGCCAGCAGTTTATCGGGAGAGGGAGTAGCCAAAAACATTCAGTACTTC.